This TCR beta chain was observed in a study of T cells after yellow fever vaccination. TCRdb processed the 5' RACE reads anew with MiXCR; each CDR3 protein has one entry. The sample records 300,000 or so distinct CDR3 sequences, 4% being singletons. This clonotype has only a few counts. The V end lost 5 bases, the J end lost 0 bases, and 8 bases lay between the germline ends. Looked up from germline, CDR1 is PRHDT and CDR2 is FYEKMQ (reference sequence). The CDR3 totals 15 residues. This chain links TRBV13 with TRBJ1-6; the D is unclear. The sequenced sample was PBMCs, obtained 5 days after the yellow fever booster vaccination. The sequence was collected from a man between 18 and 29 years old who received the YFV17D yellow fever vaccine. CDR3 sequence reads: CASSRAGSYNSPLHF. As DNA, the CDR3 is TGTGCCAGCAGCCGGGCTGGCTCCTATAATTCACCCCTCCACTTT.